These 2 T cell receptor beta chains were sequenced from one sample in a study of shared clonotypes between healthy human individuals (dated by TCRdb to about 2020). Libraries were prepared through the immunoSEQ multiplex PCR assay. TCRdb took over this immuneACCESS table, retaining in-frame rearrangements with V and J assigned. Such tables are incomplete; in checked studies, under half of the missing clones stem from an unresolved V gene, and the remainder is unexplained. The sample table shows about 1.5 million clones, and about 96% are seen once. The ten most abundant clones make up roughly 1.1% of the sample. The sample consisted of naive CD4+ T cells sorted from blood. The cell subset or site label, as the study defines it: CD45RA+ positively selected. The receptors shown here come from a man aged 30-40 years in good health.

The V and J genes are TRBV6-1 and TRBJ2-7; no firm D call. The CDR3 is 11 amino acids. Trimming removed 5 bases from V and 3 bases from J, with 5 bases in between. Germline V CDR1 and CDR2: MNHNS, SASEGT. The CDR3 loop reads CASSQIYEQYF. The CDR3 DNA follows: TGTGCCAGCAGTCAAATCTACGAGCAGTACTTC.

The chain recombines TRBV29-1 with TRBJ2-3, with D perhaps being TRBD1 or TRBD2 (5 bases each). V gave up 6 bases and J gave up 1 base, with 14 bases separating them. Germline-derived CDR1 and CDR2 are SQVTM and ANQGSEA. The CDR3 consists of 14 residues. CDR3 in DNA: TGCAGCGTCCGTTTTCCGGGGCGCACAGATACGCAGTATTTT. Its protein product is CSVRFPGRTDTQYF.